This T cell receptor (beta chain) was sequenced in a study of shared clonotypes between healthy human individuals. The CDR3 is 14 residues long. V was clipped by 1 base and J by 0 bases, with 6 bases between them. Germline assignment: CDR1 LNHNV and CDR2 YYDKDF (reference sequence). This clone occurred once. Profiling relied on immunoSEQ multiplex PCR, and the TCRdb table lists in-frame clones only, not all of them. Found here are about 520,000 clones, more than 95% of them singletons; the top ten hold 0.064%. This chain joins TRBV15 and TRBJ1-1; no clear D. The material sequenced was naive CD4+ T cells sorted from blood. Subset: CD45RA+ positively selected. The sequence came from a woman under 40 in good health. CDR3 region: CATSRGHLNTEAFF. The CDR3 DNA sequence: TGTGCCACCAGCAGAGGACATTTGAACACTGAAGCTTTCTTT.